A selection of T cell receptor beta chains follows, all from one sample in a study of neurological immune-mediated disorders. TCRdb reprocessed the 5' RACE reads with MiXCR, giving one entry per CDR3 protein. The data hold about 46,000 distinct CDR3 sequences, with approximately 3% observed a single time. Sequenced input: PBMCs. All receptors derive from a woman aged 50 to 65 with multiple sclerosis. The CDR3 runs from the conserved cysteine through the conserved F or W. The order of the fields is J gene, V gene, clone size, D gene, CDR3 DNA, CDR3 protein. D genes are given only for firm matches. Clone sizes are given selectively: once, few, many, or a class where the clone is expanded.

J: TRBJ2-3
V: TRBV7-3
size: many
D: TRBD2
DNA: TGTGCCAGCAGCTTAACGGGGAATAGCGGGAGATTGGATACGCAGTATTTT
CDR3: CASSLTGNSGRLDTQYF

J: TRBJ2-1
V: TRBV3-1
size: many
D: TRBD2
DNA: TGTGCCAGCAGCCAAGGACTAGCGGGAGTCTACAATGAGCAGTTCTTC
CDR3: CASSQGLAGVYNEQFF

J: TRBJ1-5
V: TRBV5-1
size: many
D: .
DNA: TGCGCCAGCAGCCTGGACGGAGATAGCAATCAGCCCCAGCATTTT
CDR3: CASSLDGDSNQPQHF

J: TRBJ2-7
V: TRBV7-9
size: many
D: .
DNA: TGTGCCAGCAGCTTAGCGTCGGGCAGGGAGGAGCAGTACTTC
CDR3: CASSLASGREEQYF

J: TRBJ2-5
V: TRBV7-2
size: many
D: .
DNA: TGTGCCAGCAGCCCCTACGGCGGGGCCCATGTTCAAGAGACCCAGTACTTC
CDR3: CASSPYGGAHVQETQYF

J: TRBJ2-3
V: TRBV6-5
size: many
D: .
DNA: TGTGCCAGCAGTTATTATAGGGGAAGCACAGATACGCAGTATTTT
CDR3: CASSYYRGSTDTQYF

J: TRBJ1-5
V: TRBV5-8
size: many
D: TRBD1
DNA: TGTGCCAGCAATGAGGGACAGCAACCGGACCAGCCCCAGCATTTT
CDR3: CASNEGQQPDQPQHF

J: TRBJ2-5
V: TRBV11-2
size: many
D: TRBD1
DNA: TGTGCCAGCAGCCCGACAGGGGAGACCCAGTACTTC
CDR3: CASSPTGETQYF

J: TRBJ2-5
V: TRBV7-2
size: many
D: .
DNA: TGTGCCAGCAGCCCAAAGTGGGGTTTCGGGGAGACCCAGTACTTC
CDR3: CASSPKWGFGETQYF

J: TRBJ2-1
V: TRBV5-1
size: many
D: .
DNA: TGCGCCAGCAGCTTGGTGGCAGGGGGGGATGAGCAGTTCTTC
CDR3: CASSLVAGGDEQFF

J: TRBJ1-6
V: TRBV20-1
size: many
D: .
DNA: TGCAGTGCTAAGCGACAGGCGGGGCCCTATAATTCACCCCTCCACTTT
CDR3: CSAKRQAGPYNSPLHF

J: TRBJ2-3
V: TRBV6-2/TRBV6-3
size: many
D: .
DNA: TGTGCCAGCGACCCCGGGACGGAAACAGATACGCAGTATTTT
CDR3: CASDPGTETDTQYF

J: TRBJ1-2
V: TRBV4-2
size: many
D: .
DNA: TGTGCCAGCAGCCAAGAGCAGGCAGGTTCTACCGCTAACTATGGCTACACCTTC
CDR3: CASSQEQAGSTANYGYTF

J: TRBJ2-3
V: TRBV7-2
size: many
D: .
DNA: TGTGCCAGCAGCGCCCCAGAGTACTGGGCTCCGGATACGCAGTATTTT
CDR3: CASSAPEYWAPDTQYF

J: TRBJ2-3
V: TRBV6-5
size: many
D: .
DNA: TGTGCCAGCAGCCCTACAGGGTCTACGCAGTATTTT
CDR3: CASSPTGSTQYF

J: TRBJ2-1
V: TRBV11-3
size: many
D: TRBD2
DNA: TGTGCCAGCAGCTTAGAGGGGACTAGCGGAGAGCAGTTCTTC
CDR3: CASSLEGTSGEQFF

J: TRBJ1-5
V: TRBV2
size: many
D: .
DNA: TGTGCCTCACAGGGCGTCCAGGGGCCCCAGCATTTT
CDR3: CASQGVQGPQHF

J: TRBJ1-2
V: TRBV20-1
size: many
D: TRBD1
DNA: TGCAGTGCTATAGGGACAGGAGAGAGCTACACCTTC
CDR3: CSAIGTGESYTF

J: TRBJ2-4
V: TRBV30
size: .
D: TRBD1
DNA: TGTGCCTGGGCCGGACAGGGTAACATTCAGTACTTC
CDR3: CAWAGQGNIQYF

J: TRBJ1-4
V: TRBV12-3/TRBV12-4
size: many
D: .
DNA: TGTGCCAGCAGTTCCTCGGACAGTAATGAAAAACTGTTTTTT
CDR3: CASSSSDSNEKLFF

J: TRBJ1-5
V: TRBV20-1
size: many
D: TRBD1
DNA: TGCAGTGCTTTGGACAGGGTTCGAGGTCAGCCCCAGCATTTT
CDR3: CSALDRVRGQPQHF

J: TRBJ1-5
V: TRBV4-2
size: few
D: TRBD1
DNA: TGTGCCAGCAGCCACACATTAGACAGGGTGGATCAGCCCCAGCATTTT
CDR3: CASSHTLDRVDQPQHF

J: TRBJ1-1
V: TRBV5-1
size: many
D: .
DNA: TGCGCCAGCAGCGGGATCAGGGGGAACACTGAAGCTTTCTTT
CDR3: CASSGIRGNTEAFF

J: TRBJ2-1
V: TRBV7-2
size: many
D: .
DNA: TGTGCCAGCAGCCTTCGGGTAAATGAGCAGTTCTTC
CDR3: CASSLRVNEQFF

J: TRBJ2-2
V: TRBV24-1
size: many
D: .
DNA: TGTGCCACCAGTTCGACAAGTATCAACACCGGGGAGCTGTTTTTT
CDR3: CATSSTSINTGELFF

J: TRBJ2-3
V: TRBV9
size: many
D: .
DNA: TGTGCCAGCAGCCCCATGGAGGGGGATACGCAGTATTTT
CDR3: CASSPMEGDTQYF

J: TRBJ2-7
V: TRBV20-1
size: many
D: TRBD2
DNA: TGCAGTGCCGCCTTTAGCGGGAGTTACGAGCAGTACTTC
CDR3: CSAAFSGSYEQYF

J: TRBJ1-1
V: TRBV3-1
size: many
D: .
DNA: TGTGCCAGCAGCACCTCGCCCGGGGGTGAAGCTTTCTTT
CDR3: CASSTSPGGEAFF

J: TRBJ2-5
V: TRBV5-1
size: many
D: TRBD2
DNA: TGCGCCAGCAGCCCGGGACTAGGAGGAGGGGAGACCCAGTACTTC
CDR3: CASSPGLGGGETQYF

J: TRBJ2-1
V: TRBV4-1
size: many
D: TRBD2
DNA: TGCGCCAGCAGCCAAGTGCCTAGCGGGGGGGCTCGTGAGCAGTTCTTC
CDR3: CASSQVPSGGAREQFF

J: TRBJ1-4
V: TRBV10-3
size: many
D: .
DNA: TGTGCCATCAGCTGGACGGCGAATGAAAAACTGTTTTTT
CDR3: CAISWTANEKLFF